This TCR beta chain was retrieved from a study of T cells in Graves' hyperthyroidism and ophthalmopathy (dated 2019 in TCRdb). For the study in its entirety: Peripheral blood samples were taken at initial diagnosis, before any treatment was given. To identify TCR V-J signatures that set the groups apart, the researchers used a discovery cohort of 95 to 100 patients, made up of approximately 43 with Graves' ophthalmopathy and some 60 with stable Graves' hyperthyroidism. Prospective prediction of ophthalmopathy was tested in an independent validation cohort consisting of some 19 hyperthyroidism patients and some 15 patients who later progressed to ophthalmopathy. The 90 to 100 discovery patients were randomly divided into training and test sets at a 7:3 ratio. The study also compared thyroid tissue and blood T-cell repertoires from a handful of Graves' hyperthyroidism patients. After sampling, hyperthyroidism patients received methimazole starting at 30 mg daily, and ophthalmopathy patients received high-dose intravenous methylprednisolone. According to the paper, TCR Vbeta CDR3 sequencing was carried out on more than 120 peripheral blood samples, which came from 40 to 45 ophthalmopathy, 70 to 80 hyperthyroidism and approximately 17 progressor patients.

Ophthalmopathy patients had moderately to severely active disease, with a Clinical Activity Score of 3 or more, a NOSPECS grade of 4 or more, and a disease duration of less than 3 months. Exclusion was applied to patients with uncontrolled infections, other autoimmune diseases, pregnancy or lactation. Diagnoses were based on clinical symptoms, serum thyroxine and TRAb, thyroid ultrasound and orbital computed tomography. Ficoll-Paque density gradient centrifugation was used to isolate PBMCs from 8.5 to 10 ml of fresh peripheral blood. Total RNA was extracted using Trizol reagent, and RNA quality was assessed on an Agilent 2100 Bioanalyzer. V is cut by 6 bases and J by 5 bases, and the space between the germline ends is 16 bases. The germline V gene (reference sequence) yields DFQATT for CDR1 and SNEGSKA for CDR2. Counted from cysteine to phenylalanine, this CDR3 has 13 amino acids. Only the CDR3 part of the read is kept: 39 bases, read in frame from the first base.

About this clonotype: Its binding antigen is unknown. No base quality information exists; no much larger clone differs at one position.

Amplification of TCR beta CDR3 regions was carried out from RNA transcripts. A first-round RT-PCR of the TCR CDR3 used the HTBI primer set with the Qiagen OneStep RT-PCR kit. The libraries were constructed in a second round of multiplex PCR and then size-selected and purified. Paired-end sequencing of the libraries was performed with 100 bp reads on an Illumina HiSeq2000. On the study's bioinformatics: SOAPnuke was used to process the raw data, with reads discarded if the reads contained adapters or uncalled bases, had a mean Phred below 15, or lacked an exact constant-primer or identifier match. High-quality paired reads were merged with COPE v1.2.5, and unique nucleotide sequences were defined as clonotypes. MiTCR v1.1 was used to align the clonotypes against IMGT TRBV, TRBD and TRBJ reference segments. Analysis was restricted to V-J combinations with a frequency above 0.0001, which covered roughly 99% of repertoires. The TCS score was defined as F50 (clonal expansion) divided by E x V (chaos), with BLOSUM62-based TCRdist calculated between CDR3 peptides within each V-J. Welch's t-statistics and random forest reduced around 520 V-J features to 10 to 15, which were used in a naive Bayes classifier (R e1071). TCRdb reprocessing: public reads trimmed at Q25 with fastp, clones called with MiXCR, in-frame beta chains kept. When rows share a CDR3 protein, they turn into one entry using the most common DNA and genes. V and J calls and clone size were set by TCRdb, not the authors. Recorded for this sample are about 500,000 distinct CDR3 sequences; roughly 15% of them occurred a single time. The ten biggest clones cover 15% to 20% of the sample.

Here is what the overall study found, with its caveats: Most expanded thyroid clonotypes (frequency above 0.001) were also found in blood, which suggests that blood repertoires may mirror thyroid immune responses. Sample size was not statistically predetermined, and blinding of investigators to group allocation was not performed. In validation, progression to ophthalmopathy was predicted by the model with roughly 69% sensitivity and roughly 72% specificity, a median of 6.5 months before onset. In cross-validation, a model built on a 13 V-J signature told ophthalmopathy apart from stable hyperthyroidism with approximately 91% sensitivity and about 81% specificity, and in testing the same model reached 80%/75%.

This receptor chain uses TRBV20-1 and TRBJ1-2; no D gene is confidently identified. Sample: blood. This clonotype was sampled from a woman under 30 with Graves' ophthalmopathy. The CDR3: CSADPGIIYGYTF. The sequenced DNA: TGCAGTGCGGACCCCGGGATAATTTATGGCTACACCTTC.